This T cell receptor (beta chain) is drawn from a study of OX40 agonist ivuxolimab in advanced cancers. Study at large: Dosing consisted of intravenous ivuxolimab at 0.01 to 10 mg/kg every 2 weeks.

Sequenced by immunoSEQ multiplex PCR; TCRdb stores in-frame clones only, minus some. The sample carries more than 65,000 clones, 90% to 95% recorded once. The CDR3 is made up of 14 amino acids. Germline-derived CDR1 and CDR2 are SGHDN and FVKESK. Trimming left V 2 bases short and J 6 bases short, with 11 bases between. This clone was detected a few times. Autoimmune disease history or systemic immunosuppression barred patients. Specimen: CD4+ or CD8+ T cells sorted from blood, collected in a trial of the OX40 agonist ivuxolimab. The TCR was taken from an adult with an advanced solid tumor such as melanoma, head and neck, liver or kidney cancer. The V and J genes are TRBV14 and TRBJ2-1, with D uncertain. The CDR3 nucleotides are TGTGCCAGCAGCCAAATACAACGTAGCAATGAGCAGTTCTTC. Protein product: CASSQIQRSNEQFF.